What follows are 14 T cell receptor beta chains derived from one specimen sequenced in a study of pediatric ulcerative colitis. Sequenced by immunoSEQ multiplex PCR; TCRdb stores in-frame clones only, minus some. The repertoire holds 32,000 or so clones, around 80% seen once, with 3.5% to 5% in the top ten. The sample was blood. Receptors were obtained from a boy aged 5-17 years with severe ulcerative colitis.

There are a few counts of this clone. The chain uses TRBV5-4 and TRBJ2-7; D is possibly TRBD1 (6 bases). V was clipped by 5 bases and J by 5 bases, with 17 bases between them. CDR1 SGHNT and CDR2 YYREEE come from the germline V gene (reference sequence). This CDR3 is 14 amino acids long. This CDR3 is CASSGSGTKDEQYF. The CDR3 bases are TGTGCCAGCAGTGGTTCCGGGACAAAGGACGAGCAGTACTTC.

The rearrangement uses TRBV5-5 and TRBJ1-5, with D perhaps matching TRBD1 (5 bases). The germline CDR1 and CDR2 sequences are SGHKS and YYEKEE (reference sequence). This CDR3 spans 18 amino acids. The V end was cut by 1 base, the J end by 4 bases, with 21 bases between. The CDR3 loop is CASSLSLYKGRSNQPQHF. For the CDR3, the DNA is TGTGCCAGCAGCTTGAGTCTTTACAAGGGACGTTCGAATCAGCCCCAGCATTTT.

This sequence joins TRBV14 and TRBJ2-7; D ambiguous. CDR1 is SGHDN, CDR2 FVKESK, per germline. The germline V and J ends were trimmed by 2 bases and 1 base, with 0 bases remaining between them. This CDR3 spans 11 amino acids. CDR3 protein: CASSQSYEQYF. DNA for the CDR3: TGTGCCAGCAGCCAATCCTACGAGCAGTACTTC.

The V call is TRBV6-6, the J call TRBJ1-5, with a weak D call TRBD1 (5 bases). Germline V gene sequence: CDR1 MNHNY, CDR2 SVGAGI (reference sequence). The CDR3 totals 13 residues. The V end was cut by 9 bases, the J end by 6 bases, with 15 bases between. The CDR3 reads CASSQGPPQPQHF. The CDR3 region has the DNA TGTGCCAGTTCTCAGGGACCCCCTCAGCCCCAGCATTTT.

V is TRBV29-1 and J is TRBJ2-2; 8 bases fit TRBD2. With V trimmed by 2 bases and J by 2 bases, 7 bases remained unmatched. Germline-derived CDR1 and CDR2 are SQVTM and ANQGSEA. There are 16 residues in the CDR3. CDR3 protein: CSVEYVAGRNTGELFF. The CDR3, as DNA: TGCAGCGTTGAATATGTAGCGGGGAGAAACACCGGGGAGCTGTTTTTT.

This clone has a single count. This chain links TRBV23-1 with TRBJ2-5; TRBD2 might be the D (5 bases). TRBV23-1 is an open reading frame whose function is uncertain. This CDR3 is 13 amino acids long. Between the trimmed V and J ends, which lost 6 bases and 4 bases, there was a span of 12 bases. CDR3 protein: CASRSGNRETQYF. The CDR3 nucleotides are TGCGCCAGCAGATCGGGGAATCGAGAGACCCAGTACTTC.

This chain joins TRBV9 and TRBJ2-6; TRBD1 or TRBD2 may be the D gene (5 bases each). Germline-derived CDR1 and CDR2 are SGDLS and YYNGEE. CDR3 size: 15 residues. V lost 2 bases and J lost 2, with 8 bases in between. CDR3 amino acids: CASSVWGTGANVLTF. The CDR3 region has the DNA TGTGCCAGCAGCGTCTGGGGGACTGGGGCCAACGTCCTGACTTTC.

The chain joins TRBV5-4 to TRBJ2-3, with 11 nucleotides matching TRBD2. This CDR3 comprises 15 residues. CDR1 is SGHNT and CDR2 is YYREEE in the germline V gene (reference sequence). V lost 5 bases to trimming and J lost 3 bases; unmatched junction nucleotides: 5. The CDR3, as DNA: TGTGCCAGCAGTCTTAGCGGGGGGGCGACAGATACGCAGTATTTT. The encoded protein is CASSLSGGATDTQYF. The complete variable domain, with remaining parts taken from reference TRBV5-4 and TRBJ2-3, reads ETGVTQSPTHLIKTRGQQVTLRCSSQSGHNTVSWYQQALGQGPQFIFQYYREEENGRGNFPPRFSGLQFPNYSSELNVNALELDDSALYLCASSLSGGATDTQYFGPGTRLTVL.

The chain couples TRBV2 to TRBJ1-5; 8 bases fit TRBD1. Per germline, CDR1 SNHLY and CDR2 FYNNEI. The CDR3 has 14 amino acids. V shed 4 bases and J 7 bases; nucleotides not matched to a gene: 6. The CDR3 nucleotides are TGTGCCAGCAGTGGCGGACAGGGCGGACAGCCCCAGCATTTT. Protein: CASSGGQGGQPQHF.

This clone is a singleton in its sample. The rearrangement uses TRBV4-1 and TRBJ2-1; a possible D gene is TRBD1 (5 bases). CDR1 and CDR2 (germline): MGHRA, YSYEKL. The CDR3 has 16 amino acids. Trimming pared 3 bases from V and 0 bases from J, leaving 12 bases between. The DNA for the CDR3 is TGCGCCAGCAGCCACCTGGACATAATCTCCTACAATGAGCAGTTCTTC. Translation: CASSHLDIISYNEQFF.

The chain employs TRBV10-3 and TRBJ2-2; the match to TRBD1 covers 12 bases. Per the germline V gene, CDR1 is ENHRY and CDR2 is SYGVKD. The V segment lost 5 bases and the J segment 5 bases; nucleotides outside the gene matches: 15. There are 19 residues in the CDR3. The CDR3 here is CAISRTPPGQGAGTGELFF. Here the CDR3 DNA reads TGTGCCATCAGTCGAACGCCCCCGGGACAGGGGGCTGGGACCGGGGAGCTGTTTTTT.

The genes are TRBV9 and TRBJ1-3; D possibly corresponds to TRBD1 (5 bases). Trimming took off 3 bases at V and 0 bases at J, with 16 bases between the two ends. This CDR3 region has 17 residues. The germline CDR1 and CDR2 sequences are SGDLS and YYNGEE. CDR3 amino acids: CASSETTVSSSGNTIYF. Written as DNA, the CDR3 is TGTGCCAGCAGCGAGACGACAGTCTCGAGCTCTGGAAACACCATATATTTT.

This clone was counted a single time. The chain carries TRBV6-1 and TRBJ1-2; D is possibly TRBD1 (5 bases). Germline CDR1 and CDR2: MNHNS and SASEGT. The CDR3 is 13 amino acids. V gave up 2 bases and J gave up 5 bases, with 9 bases separating them. CDR3 region: CASSETGVYGYTF. The CDR3 region has the DNA TGTGCCAGCAGTGAAACGGGGGTGTATGGCTACACCTTC.

The chain links TRBV9 to TRBJ2-3; no firm D call. The germline gives CDR1 SGDLS, CDR2 YYNGEE. The CDR3 extends over 13 amino acids. The V end lost 0 bases, the J end lost 3 bases, and 5 bases lay between the germline ends. The CDR3 reads CASSVVQTDTQYF. As DNA, the CDR3 is TGTGCCAGCAGCGTAGTACAGACAGATACGCAGTATTTT.